This record covers a single T cell receptor (beta chain). The antigen remains undetermined. Sequenced by immunoSEQ multiplex PCR; TCRdb stores in-frame clones only, minus some. The table lists just over 40,000 clones, 91% of them singletons. The length of the CDR3 is 14 residues. The ends were cut back, 3 bases at V and 3 bases at J, with 9 bases in the middle. The germline V gene has CDR1 MNHEY and CDR2 SMNVEV (reference sequence). These data come from a study of graft-versus-host responses after intestinal transplantation. Overall study: Each recipient received a multivisceral, liver-intestinal, or isolated intestinal graft. Points from the study as a whole: Some patients had graft-donor T cell macrochimerism, and their allografts showed high graft-versus-host to host-versus-graft clonal ratios.

The sample here was PBMCs, taken 300 to 320 days after intestinal transplant. This chain joins TRBV27 and TRBJ1-5; D uncertain. The sequence was collected from a human patient who received an intestinal transplant, so some T cells may come from the graft donor. CDR3 nucleotides: TGTGCCAGCAGTTTCGGAAGCATCAATCAGCCCCAGCATTTT. It translates to CASSFGSINQPQHF.